This TCR beta chain originates from a study of blood T cell repertoires in COVID-19. On the study more broadly: COVID-19 samples, acute and convalescent, were from the United States, Italy and Spain. Sources were T cells, B-cell-depleted T cells, or PBMCs; the material itself was cDNA or gDNA.

The CDR3 is 14 residues long. Looked up from germline, CDR1 is MDHEN and CDR2 is SYDVKM. With V trimmed by 6 bases and J by 3 bases, 7 bases remained unmatched. Per the original methods: Scientists estimated how many nucleated cells there were by amplifying reference gene primers. Libraries were prepared by immunoSEQ multiplex PCR; TCRdb keeps only in-frame clonotypes and omits some of them. The D gene and trimming were derived from the DNA, and the V and J assignments and clone size from that table. Among 45,000 to 50,000 clones listed, 88% were seen once. What was sequenced was peripheral blood. This sequence joins TRBV28 and TRBJ1-1; TRBD1 matches at 7 bases. The clonotype was recovered from a middle-aged man with acute or convalescent COVID-19. The DNA of the CDR3 is TGTGCCAGCAGCTTGGAGGGGGCGCACACTGAAGCTTTCTTT. Residues: CASSLEGAHTEAFF.